This T cell receptor (beta chain) came from a study of blood T cell repertoires in COVID-19. Using immunoSEQ multiplex PCR, the repertoire was profiled, and TCRdb retains in-frame clones only, with some absent. The data show some 150,000 clones, with around 83% seen just once and approximately 4% held by the top ten. The sequencing sample was made of PBMCs or T cells enriched from blood (not recorded which). The sequence derives from a woman between 45 and 65 years old in a cohort exposed to, infected with or recovered from COVID-19 (not recorded which).

This CDR3 is CSASLQGAGGYTF. CDR3 nucleotides: TGCAGTGCTAGTCTACAGGGGGCGGGTGGCTACACCTTC. The chain has TRBV20-1 and TRBJ1-2; 9 bases are shared with TRBD1. CDR1 DFQATT and CDR2 SNEGSKA come from the germline V gene (reference sequence). The V segment lost 3 bases and the J segment 7 bases; nucleotides outside the gene matches: 6. The CDR3 extends over 13 amino acids.